A selection of T cell receptor beta chains follows, all from one sample in a study of human T cells and chemical hapten exposure. TCRdb recomputed calls from the RACE reads with MiXCR, one row per CDR3 protein. The sample has about 65,000 distinct CDR3 sequences; around 6.1% are singletons. The sequenced sample consisted of whole blood. The receptors shown here come from a female donor in good health. Some clones in this sample may be carry-over from other donors' samples. Both conserved end residues are trimmed from each CDR3. Fields, in order: clone size, V gene, CDR3 length, J gene, D gene, CDR3 protein. The D gene is left open where the match is weak. Where a row states a size, it is once, few, many or the class of an expanded clone; other rows omit it.

clone size: many; V gene: TRBV25-1; CDR3 length: 13; J gene: TRBJ2-1; D gene: .; CDR3 protein: ASSDSAGGSGEQF
clone size: few; V gene: TRBV14; CDR3 length: 12; J gene: TRBJ2-3; D gene: .; CDR3 protein: ASSRREIPDTQY
clone size: few; V gene: TRBV20-1; CDR3 length: 13; J gene: TRBJ2-7; D gene: TRBD2; CDR3 protein: SARLSGRGSYEQY
clone size: .; V gene: TRBV12-3/TRBV12-4; CDR3 length: 12; J gene: TRBJ2-2; D gene: .; CDR3 protein: ASSVQRNTGELF
clone size: many; V gene: TRBV29-1; CDR3 length: 12; J gene: TRBJ2-3; D gene: .; CDR3 protein: SVAPGTGTDTQY
clone size: few; V gene: TRBV27; CDR3 length: 11; J gene: TRBJ1-2; D gene: .; CDR3 protein: ASSLPGGLGYT
clone size: many; V gene: TRBV27; CDR3 length: 13; J gene: TRBJ2-7; D gene: .; CDR3 protein: ASSLVTNGGYEQY
clone size: many; V gene: TRBV9; CDR3 length: 13; J gene: TRBJ2-1; D gene: TRBD2; CDR3 protein: ASSVAGGGFNEQF
clone size: many; V gene: TRBV27; CDR3 length: 12; J gene: TRBJ1-1; D gene: .; CDR3 protein: ASRMIRGNTEAF
clone size: .; V gene: TRBV11-2; CDR3 length: 16; J gene: TRBJ2-3; D gene: TRBD2; CDR3 protein: ASSLAGLGGTGTDTQY
clone size: few; V gene: TRBV20-1; CDR3 length: 16; J gene: TRBJ2-7; D gene: TRBD2; CDR3 protein: SARVSSGKVGISYEQY
clone size: few; V gene: TRBV20-1; CDR3 length: 9; J gene: TRBJ2-7; D gene: .; CDR3 protein: STGLEYEQY
clone size: many; V gene: TRBV6-5; CDR3 length: 9; J gene: TRBJ2-5; D gene: .; CDR3 protein: ASRVSETQY
clone size: .; V gene: TRBV7-9; CDR3 length: 13; J gene: TRBJ1-2; D gene: TRBD1; CDR3 protein: ASSLAQQGVGGYT
clone size: many; V gene: TRBV7-9; CDR3 length: 11; J gene: TRBJ1-1; D gene: .; CDR3 protein: ASSFAPTPEAF
clone size: .; V gene: TRBV20-1; CDR3 length: 12; J gene: TRBJ2-1; D gene: TRBD2; CDR3 protein: SARDQRGPNEQF
clone size: many; V gene: TRBV4-1; CDR3 length: 14; J gene: TRBJ2-1; D gene: .; CDR3 protein: ASSRFRDSPWDEQF
clone size: many; V gene: TRBV20-1; CDR3 length: 14; J gene: TRBJ2-1; D gene: TRBD2; CDR3 protein: SARGGMELAGGEQF
clone size: many; V gene: TRBV5-6; CDR3 length: 14; J gene: TRBJ1-2; D gene: TRBD1; CDR3 protein: ASSLEGDRYNYGYT
clone size: few; V gene: TRBV20-1; CDR3 length: 12; J gene: TRBJ2-7; D gene: TRBD1; CDR3 protein: SAAPGQGNHEQY
clone size: many; V gene: TRBV20-1; CDR3 length: 13; J gene: TRBJ2-1; D gene: TRBD2; CDR3 protein: SARDYPGLVGEQF
clone size: many; V gene: TRBV11-2; CDR3 length: 11; J gene: TRBJ1-3; D gene: .; CDR3 protein: ASSPLTGNTIY
clone size: few; V gene: TRBV20-1; CDR3 length: 12; J gene: TRBJ2-3; D gene: TRBD2; CDR3 protein: SVGRRELGDTQY
clone size: many; V gene: TRBV7-8; CDR3 length: 13; J gene: TRBJ2-5; D gene: TRBD2; CDR3 protein: ASSFSGRGLETQY
clone size: many; V gene: TRBV7-2; CDR3 length: 14; J gene: TRBJ2-1; D gene: .; CDR3 protein: ASSLDRAGPNNEQF
clone size: many; V gene: TRBV5-1; CDR3 length: 12; J gene: TRBJ2-3; D gene: .; CDR3 protein: ASSTGSTSDTQY
clone size: many; V gene: TRBV29-1; CDR3 length: 10; J gene: TRBJ2-7; D gene: .; CDR3 protein: SVGRGQGEQY
clone size: .; V gene: TRBV20-1; CDR3 length: 12; J gene: TRBJ2-1; D gene: TRBD2; CDR3 protein: SAPSGGSTNEQF
clone size: few; V gene: TRBV14; CDR3 length: 13; J gene: TRBJ1-1; D gene: .; CDR3 protein: ASSPLTVKNTEAF
clone size: .; V gene: TRBV5-1; CDR3 length: 12; J gene: TRBJ2-5; D gene: TRBD1; CDR3 protein: ASSQMTGEETQY
clone size: few; V gene: TRBV10-3; CDR3 length: 11; J gene: TRBJ1-2; D gene: TRBD1; CDR3 protein: AITTGDEGGYN
clone size: many; V gene: TRBV28; CDR3 length: 16; J gene: TRBJ2-5; D gene: TRBD2; CDR3 protein: ASSLCIGTSGSEETQY
clone size: .; V gene: TRBV12-3/TRBV12-4; CDR3 length: 11; J gene: TRBJ1-3; D gene: .; CDR3 protein: ASSPFSGNTIY
clone size: .; V gene: TRBV6-1; CDR3 length: 16; J gene: TRBJ2-4; D gene: .; CDR3 protein: ASSEHGAAGAAKNIQY
clone size: .; V gene: TRBV28; CDR3 length: 12; J gene: TRBJ2-3; D gene: TRBD2; CDR3 protein: ASSLSGAKDTQY
clone size: few; V gene: TRBV30; CDR3 length: 10; J gene: TRBJ2-5; D gene: .; CDR3 protein: AWRGSRETQY
clone size: many; V gene: TRBV7-9; CDR3 length: 15; J gene: TRBJ2-3; D gene: .; CDR3 protein: ASSLFISEAPTDTQY
clone size: many; V gene: TRBV6-1; CDR3 length: 12; J gene: TRBJ2-2; D gene: .; CDR3 protein: ASRQKHSTGELF
clone size: few; V gene: TRBV3-1; CDR3 length: 13; J gene: TRBJ2-7; D gene: TRBD2; CDR3 protein: ASSQGAGGTYEQY
clone size: few; V gene: TRBV7-2; CDR3 length: 12; J gene: TRBJ1-2; D gene: .; CDR3 protein: ASSLGTSEGGYT
clone size: .; V gene: TRBV10-2; CDR3 length: 10; J gene: TRBJ2-1; D gene: TRBD2; CDR3 protein: ASSDRTSGEF
clone size: .; V gene: TRBV3-1; CDR3 length: 12; J gene: TRBJ1-1; D gene: TRBD1; CDR3 protein: ASSQAGGRTEAF
clone size: .; V gene: TRBV20-1; CDR3 length: 13; J gene: TRBJ2-3; D gene: .; CDR3 protein: SATRNRWRTDTQY
clone size: many; V gene: TRBV28; CDR3 length: 13; J gene: TRBJ1-2; D gene: TRBD1; CDR3 protein: ASSFNRGSNYGYT
clone size: few; V gene: TRBV7-9; CDR3 length: 15; J gene: TRBJ1-1; D gene: .; CDR3 protein: ASSTPFRDPLNTEAF
clone size: medium-sized; V gene: TRBV7-2; CDR3 length: 12; J gene: TRBJ2-5; D gene: TRBD2; CDR3 protein: ASSPDSGRETQY
clone size: .; V gene: TRBV5-5; CDR3 length: 13; J gene: TRBJ2-7; D gene: TRBD1; CDR3 protein: ASSLGTGIRDEQY
clone size: .; V gene: TRBV2; CDR3 length: 10; J gene: TRBJ1-1; D gene: .; CDR3 protein: ATPGPNTEAF
clone size: many; V gene: TRBV6-5; CDR3 length: 11; J gene: TRBJ2-7; D gene: .; CDR3 protein: ASSYGDRYEQY
clone size: many; V gene: TRBV29-1; CDR3 length: 9; J gene: TRBJ1-1; D gene: TRBD1; CDR3 protein: STWDSTEAF
clone size: many; V gene: TRBV7-9; CDR3 length: 14; J gene: TRBJ1-5; D gene: TRBD1; CDR3 protein: ASRGTGGDSNQPQH
clone size: many; V gene: TRBV6-2/TRBV6-3; CDR3 length: 12; J gene: TRBJ1-1; D gene: .; CDR3 protein: ASSKPQGNTEAF
clone size: many; V gene: TRBV28; CDR3 length: 12; J gene: TRBJ1-5; D gene: TRBD1; CDR3 protein: ASRGTGFNQPQH